This T cell receptor (beta chain) stems from a study of blood T cell repertoires in COVID-19. Study-wide background: Material from acute and convalescent COVID-19 was sourced from the United States, Italy and Spain.

This CDR3 comprises 17 residues. CDR1 and CDR2 from the germline V gene are LGHNT and FRNRAP. V shed 5 bases and J 9 bases; nucleotides not matched to a gene: 15. In the original workflow: Quantification of nucleated cells was approximated via reference gene primer amplification. Method: immunoSEQ multiplex PCR; TCRdb's copy keeps in-frame clones and lacks some. V and J calls and clone size are given by that table; D and trimming were obtained from the DNA. The table lists roughly 55,000 clones, roughly 84% of them singletons, with around 6.5% in the top ten. The TCR originated in a man in his forties or fifties with active COVID-19. The chain couples TRBV12-5 to TRBJ1-5; 11 bases agree with TRBD1. The sample was peripheral blood. This chain's CDR3 is CASGNTDGQGADPPQHF. The DNA for the CDR3 is TGTGCTAGTGGTAACACCGACGGACAGGGGGCGGATCCGCCCCAGCATTTT.